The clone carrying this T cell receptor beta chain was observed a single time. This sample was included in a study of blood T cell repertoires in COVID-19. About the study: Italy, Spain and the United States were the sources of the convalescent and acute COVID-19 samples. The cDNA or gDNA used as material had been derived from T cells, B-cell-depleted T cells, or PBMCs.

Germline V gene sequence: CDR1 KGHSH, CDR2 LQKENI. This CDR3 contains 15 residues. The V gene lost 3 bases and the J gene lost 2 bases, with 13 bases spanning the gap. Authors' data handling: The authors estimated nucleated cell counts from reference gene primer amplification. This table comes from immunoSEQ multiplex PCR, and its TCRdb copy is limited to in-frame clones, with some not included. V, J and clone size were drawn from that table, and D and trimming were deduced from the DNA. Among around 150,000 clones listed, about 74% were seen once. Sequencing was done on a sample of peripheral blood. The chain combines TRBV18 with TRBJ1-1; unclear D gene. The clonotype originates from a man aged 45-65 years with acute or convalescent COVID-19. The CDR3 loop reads CASSPPAGRNTEAFF. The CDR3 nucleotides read TGTGCCAGCTCACCGCCTGCTGGGAGAAACACTGAAGCTTTCTTT.